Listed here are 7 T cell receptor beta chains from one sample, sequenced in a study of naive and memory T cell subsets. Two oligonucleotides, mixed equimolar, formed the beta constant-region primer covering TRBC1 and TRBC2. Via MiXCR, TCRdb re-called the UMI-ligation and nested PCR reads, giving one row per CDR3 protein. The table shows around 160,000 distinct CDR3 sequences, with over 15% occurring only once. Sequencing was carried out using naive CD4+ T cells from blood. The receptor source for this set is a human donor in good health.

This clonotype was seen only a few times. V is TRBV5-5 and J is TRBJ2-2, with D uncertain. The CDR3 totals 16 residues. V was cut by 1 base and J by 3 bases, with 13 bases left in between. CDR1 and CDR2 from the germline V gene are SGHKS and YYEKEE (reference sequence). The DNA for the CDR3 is TGTGCCAGCAGCTTGATCTTACAGCGACACACCGGGGAGCTGTTTTTT. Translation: CASSLILQRHTGELFF.

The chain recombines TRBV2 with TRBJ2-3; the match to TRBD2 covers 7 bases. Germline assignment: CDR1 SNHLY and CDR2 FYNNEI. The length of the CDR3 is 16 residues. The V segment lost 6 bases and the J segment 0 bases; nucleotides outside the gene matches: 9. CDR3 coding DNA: TGTGCCAGCAGCCTTAGCGGGTTAACTAGCACAGATACGCAGTATTTT. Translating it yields CASSLSGLTSTDTQYF.

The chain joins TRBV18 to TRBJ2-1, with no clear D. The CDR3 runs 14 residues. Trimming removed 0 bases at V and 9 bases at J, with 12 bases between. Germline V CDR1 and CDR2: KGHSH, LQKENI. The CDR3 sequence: CASSPPLWDGEQFF. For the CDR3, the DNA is TGTGCCAGCTCACCACCCCTCTGGGATGGTGAGCAGTTCTTC.

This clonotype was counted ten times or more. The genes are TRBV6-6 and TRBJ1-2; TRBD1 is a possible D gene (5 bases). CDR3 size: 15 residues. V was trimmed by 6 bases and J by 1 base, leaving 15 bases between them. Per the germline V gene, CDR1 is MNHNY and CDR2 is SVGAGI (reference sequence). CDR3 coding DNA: TGTGCCAGCAGCCCTTCTGGGGGATATAACTATGGCTACACCTTC. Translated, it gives CASSPSGGYNYGYTF.

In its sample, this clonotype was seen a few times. In nucleotides, the CDR3 is TGTGCCAGCAGTCTCGGACAGGGACCCTCCCAAGAGACCCAGTACTTC. It codes for CASSLGQGPSQETQYF. V is TRBV6-1 and J is TRBJ2-5; 8 bases align to TRBD1. The V gene end was trimmed by 5 bases and the J gene end by 1 base; junction bases not matched to a gene: 9. Looked up from germline, CDR1 is MNHNS and CDR2 is SASEGT. The CDR3 is made up of 16 amino acids.

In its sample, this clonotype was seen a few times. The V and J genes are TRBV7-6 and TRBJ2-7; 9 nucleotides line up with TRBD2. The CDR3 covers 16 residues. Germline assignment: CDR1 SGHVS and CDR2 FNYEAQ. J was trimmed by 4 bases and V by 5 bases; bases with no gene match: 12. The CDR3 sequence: CASSLLRPGLAYEQYF. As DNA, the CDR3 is TGTGCCAGCAGCCTCCTTCGGCCGGGACTAGCTTACGAGCAGTACTTC. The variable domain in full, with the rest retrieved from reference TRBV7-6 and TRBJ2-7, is GAGVSQSPRYKVTKRGQDVALRCDPISGHVSLYWYRQALGQGPEFLTYFNYEAQQDKSGLPNDRFSAERPEGSISTLTIQRTEQRDSAMYRCASSLLRPGLAYEQYFGPGTRLTVT.

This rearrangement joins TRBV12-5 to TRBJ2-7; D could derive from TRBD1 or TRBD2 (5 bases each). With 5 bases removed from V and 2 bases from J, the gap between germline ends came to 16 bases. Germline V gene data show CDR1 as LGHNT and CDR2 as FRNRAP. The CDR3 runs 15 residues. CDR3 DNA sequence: TGTGCTAGTGGTCCTCGCCGGGACGGGGCCTACGAGCAGTACTTC. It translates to CASGPRRDGAYEQYF.